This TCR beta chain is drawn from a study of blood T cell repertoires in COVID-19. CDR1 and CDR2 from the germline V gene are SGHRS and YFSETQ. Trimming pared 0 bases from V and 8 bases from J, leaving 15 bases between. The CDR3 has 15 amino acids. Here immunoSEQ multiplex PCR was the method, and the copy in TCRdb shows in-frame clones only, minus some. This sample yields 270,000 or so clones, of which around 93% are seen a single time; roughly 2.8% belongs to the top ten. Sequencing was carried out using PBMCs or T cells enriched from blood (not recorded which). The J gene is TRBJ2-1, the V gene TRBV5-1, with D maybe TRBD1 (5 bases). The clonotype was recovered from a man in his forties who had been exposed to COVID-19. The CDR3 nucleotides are TGCGCCAGCAGCTTGGTAGGTTGGATAGGGGATGAGCAGTTCTTC. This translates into CASSLVGWIGDEQFF.